The 24 T cell receptor beta chains given below trace back to one sample, sequenced in a study of a mutant IDH1 vaccine in newly diagnosed glioma (dated by TCRdb to the early 2020s). These receptors are not linked to any known antigen. Library creation used the immunoSEQ multiplex PCR assay. TCRdb obtained this table from immuneACCESS and retained in-frame rearrangements with V and J assigned. These tables miss some clones; where compared with another copy, unresolved V genes account for less than half of the shortfall, and the remainder is unexplained. For this sample the table gives about 46,000 clones, of which roughly 80% were detected only once. Roughly 4.5% of the sample goes to the ten largest clones. The sample's time point label, decoded: week 47, end of study. Every vaccine dose consisted of 300 ug of a 20-mer mutant IDH1 peptide in Montanide, administered subcutaneously together with topical imiquimod.

Material: PBMCs, obtained from a glioma patient whose treatment included an IDH1 peptide vaccine. Receptors originate from a woman younger than 45 with glioma. Some clones in this sample may be carry-over from other donors' samples.

The CDR3 loop reads CASRRIAGGRNNEQFF. The CDR3 DNA sequence: TGTGCCAGCAGGCGTATAGCGGGAGGGCGGAACAATGAGCAGTTCTTC. This chain links TRBV11-2 with TRBJ2-1, with 11 bases fitting TRBD2. This CDR3 has 16 residues. CDR1 is SGHAT, CDR2 FQNNGV, per germline. The ends lost 6 bases at V and 5 bases at J; junction bases unmatched: 9.

The V gene is TRBV7-9, the J gene TRBJ1-2; the match to TRBD1 covers 9 bases. The trim removed 6 bases at V and 3 bases at J, leaving 2 bases unmatched. Germline V CDR1 and CDR2: SEHNR, FQNEAQ (reference sequence). CDR3 length equals 13 residues. The CDR3 region is CASSRTGDYGYTF. As DNA, the CDR3 is TGTGCCAGCAGTCGGACAGGGGACTATGGCTACACCTTC.

V and J are TRBV19 and TRBJ1-1; D is ambiguous. Trimming removed 2 bases at V and 3 bases at J, with 16 bases between. This CDR3 contains 16 residues. CDR1 is LNHDA and CDR2 is SQIVND in the germline V gene (reference sequence). In DNA form, the CDR3 reads TGTGCCAGTAGTATATACCCGAGTCCTGGGGACACTGAAGCTTTCTTT. Protein product: CASSIYPSPGDTEAFF.

This chain uses TRBV5-5 with TRBJ1-5, with 9 bases lining up with TRBD1. CDR1 is SGHKS and CDR2 is YYEKEE in the germline V gene (reference sequence). The CDR3 is 16 amino acids. After removal of 0 bases from V and 3 bases from J, the junction contained 4 bases not matched to a gene. CDR3 sequence (DNA): TGTGCCAGCAGCTTGGTGGACAGGGGAGACAATCAGCCCCAGCATTTT. Its protein is CASSLVDRGDNQPQHF.

The chain has TRBV6-5 and TRBJ2-3, with D perhaps matching TRBD2 (5 bases). V lost 7 bases to trimming and J lost 1 base, with 9 bases between them. There are 13 residues in the CDR3. CDR1 and CDR2 from the germline V gene are MNHEY and SVGAGI. The CDR3 sequence: CASTRRGTDTQYF. CDR3 bases: TGTGCCAGCACCCGGCGGGGCACAGATACGCAGTATTTT.

The chain carries TRBV5-1 and TRBJ1-1, with unresolved D. In germline, CDR1 is SGHRS, CDR2 YFSETQ. The CDR3 is 18 amino acids. The V end lost 0 bases, the J end lost 1 base, and 19 bases lay between the germline ends. CDR3 amino acids: CASSLGATATTRNTEAFF. CDR3 bases: TGCGCCAGCAGCTTGGGCGCTACTGCGACTACAAGGAACACTGAAGCTTTCTTT.

The V call is TRBV9, the J call TRBJ2-3; D is unresolved. CDR1 SGDLS and CDR2 YYNGEE come from the germline V gene. Deletions cut 0 bases from V and 4 bases from J, with 9 bases between. This CDR3 region has 14 residues. The CDR3 loop is CASSVAPSPDTQYF. Written as DNA, the CDR3 is TGTGCCAGCAGCGTAGCCCCGTCCCCAGATACGCAGTATTTT.

V usage is TRBV19 and J usage is TRBJ2-3; 11 nucleotides align to TRBD1. Trimming took 7 bases from V and 5 from J; bases not matched to a gene: 5. The germline gives CDR1 LNHDA, CDR2 SQIVND (reference sequence). The CDR3 extends over 14 amino acids. CDR3 DNA sequence: TGTGCCAGTACCAGGACAGGGGGCAGAGATACGCAGTATTTT. It specifies CASTRTGGRDTQYF.

This sequence joins TRBV6-5 and TRBJ2-1; D ambiguous. Germline CDR1 MNHEY, CDR2 SVGAGI. The CDR3 runs 15 residues. V lost 5 bases and J 0 bases, leaving 11 bases between the germline ends. DNA for the CDR3: TGTGCCAGCAGTAGAGCCTACGGCTCCTACAATGAGCAGTTCTTC. It translates to CASSRAYGSYNEQFF.

The chain employs TRBV19 and TRBJ1-5, with unresolved D. V shed 5 bases and J shed 2 bases, with 13 bases lying between them. CDR1 and CDR2 (germline): LNHDA, SQIVND (reference sequence). The CDR3 runs 15 residues. The CDR3 nucleotides read TGTGCCAGTAGTCCCCTCTTCCAGGGCAATCAGCCCCAGCATTTT. It encodes CASSPLFQGNQPQHF.

The chain links TRBV5-1 to TRBJ1-1, with 7 bases lining up with TRBD1. The V gene's germline CDR1 is SGHRS and CDR2 YFSETQ. The CDR3 runs to 14 residues. Unmatched junction bases numbered 3, after V lost 0 bases and J lost 4 bases. DNA for the CDR3: TGCGCCAGCAGCTTGGCCAGGGGGGCCACTGAAGCTTTCTTT. Its translation: CASSLARGATEAFF.

On this clone: The junction and the germline gene differ at one end; a read error may be behind it. The gene calls are TRBV15 and TRBJ2-1; TRBD2 aligns across 10 bases. Germline assignment: CDR1 LNHNV and CDR2 YYDKDF (reference sequence). This CDR3 is 14 amino acids long. CDR3 bases: TGTGCCACCAGAAGAGCGGGAGGGCCCGATGAGCAGTTCTTC. This sequence encodes CATRRAGGPDEQFF.

This chain connects TRBV19 to TRBJ1-2; 7 bases align to TRBD1. J lost 4 bases, V lost 5 bases, and 13 bases had no gene match. Germline assignment: CDR1 LNHDA and CDR2 SQIVND (reference sequence). The CDR3 has 16 amino acids. The CDR3 sequence: CASSPGQAVYFYGYTF. CDR3 bases: TGTGCCAGTAGTCCCGGACAGGCCGTCTATTTCTATGGCTACACCTTC.

The chain uses TRBV10-3 and TRBJ2-1, with 9 nucleotides matching TRBD2. Germline V CDR1 and CDR2: ENHRY, SYGVKD. The CDR3 has 13 amino acids. Trimming cost V 8 bases and J 5 bases; bases outside gene matches: 4. The CDR3 DNA sequence: TGTGCCATCGCGACTAGCGGCAACAATGAGCAGTTCTTC. Translated: CAIATSGNNEQFF.

In its sample, this clone was seen once. The chain joins TRBV9 to TRBJ2-4, with D possibly TRBD2 on 7 matching bases. Per the germline V gene, CDR1 is SGDLS and CDR2 is YYNGEE. V was trimmed by 3 bases and J by 2 bases, leaving 18 bases between them. This CDR3 contains 17 residues. The CDR3 spells CASSGGGSPMSKNIQYF. CDR3 in DNA: TGTGCCAGCAGCGGGGGGGGCTCACCTATGTCCAAAAACATTCAGTACTTC.

This rearrangement joins TRBV15 to TRBJ1-2; possibly TRBD1 for D (6 bases). This CDR3 has 15 amino acids. V shed 5 bases and J shed 2 bases, with 15 bases lying between them. Germline values: CDR1 LNHNV, CDR2 YYDKDF (reference sequence). The CDR3 nucleotides read TGTGCCACCAGCCCGCGTGGACAGTTAAACTATGGCTACACCTTC. Protein sequence: CATSPRGQLNYGYTF.

The rearrangement joins TRBV19 to TRBJ2-2, with D unresolved. Between the trimmed V and J ends, which lost 5 bases and 3 bases, there was a span of 10 bases. CDR1 is LNHDA, CDR2 SQIVND, per germline (reference sequence). This CDR3 region has 14 residues. CDR3 in amino acids: CASSGVRDTGELFF. CDR3 nucleotide sequence: TGTGCCAGTAGTGGGGTCAGAGACACCGGGGAGCTGTTTTTT.

This sequence joins TRBV4-1 and TRBJ2-7, with D perhaps TRBD1 (6 bases). Trimming pared 0 bases from V and 2 bases from J, leaving 11 bases between. Per the germline V gene, CDR1 is MGHRA and CDR2 is YSYEKL. The CDR3 is made up of 15 amino acids. The CDR3 region is CASSQDNRVTYEQYF. The CDR3 DNA sequence: TGCGCCAGCAGCCAAGATAACAGGGTCACCTACGAGCAGTACTTC.

The J gene is TRBJ2-3, the V gene TRBV23-1, with 11 bases matching TRBD2. TRBV23-1 is designated an ORF whose function remains uncertain. The CDR3 contains 17 residues. The ends lost 2 bases at V and 3 bases at J; junction bases unmatched: 7. The CDR3 coding sequence is TGCGCCAGCAGTCAACCCTTAGCGGGAGGGCCAACAGATACGCAGTATTTT. Protein product: CASSQPLAGGPTDTQYF.

The V call is TRBV7-9, the J call TRBJ2-7; 8 nucleotides match TRBD1. Trimming cost V 4 bases and J 3 bases; bases outside gene matches: 8. CDR3 length: 15 residues. Germline V gives CDR1 SEHNR, CDR2 FQNEAQ (reference sequence). The CDR3 DNA reads TGTGCCAGCAGCTCGACAGGGGAGAAAGGCTACGAGCAGTACTTC. Its translation: CASSSTGEKGYEQYF.

V is TRBV9 and J is TRBJ1-1; D not resolved. There are 14 residues in the CDR3. Germline CDR1 and CDR2: SGDLS and YYNGEE. Trimming took 3 bases from V and 7 from J, leaving 16 bases between them. The CDR3 is CASSAGFELFEAFF. The CDR3 bases are TGTGCCAGCAGCGCTGGCTTTGAATTGTTTGAAGCTTTCTTT.

The chain carries TRBV15 and TRBJ2-6, with D perhaps TRBD1 or TRBD2 (6 bases each). The germline gives CDR1 LNHNV, CDR2 YYDKDF (reference sequence). Trimming took off 0 bases at V and 2 bases at J, with 11 bases between the two ends. This CDR3 region has 17 residues. The CDR3 region has the DNA TGTGCCACCAGCAGAGATTCGGGGGCAGCTGGGGCCAACGTCCTGACTTTC. This gives the protein CATSRDSGAAGANVLTF.

This sequence joins TRBV9 and TRBJ1-2; TRBD1 is a possible D gene (5 bases). CDR3 length: 12 amino acids. The germline gives CDR1 SGDLS, CDR2 YYNGEE. Trimming cost V 0 bases and J 6 bases, with 6 bases left between them. CDR3 sequence: CASSVAGNGYTF. CDR3 nucleotide sequence: TGTGCCAGCAGCGTAGCAGGGAATGGCTACACCTTC.

The chain employs TRBV25-1 and TRBJ2-6; 10 bases fit TRBD1. After removal of 7 bases from V and 2 bases from J, the junction contained 5 bases not matched to a gene. Germline V gene sequence: CDR1 MGHDK, CDR2 SYGVNS. The CDR3 spans 16 residues. As DNA, the CDR3 is TGTGCCAGCACCTCCGGGACAGGGGCTGGGGCCAACGTCCTGACTTTC. Translating it yields CASTSGTGAGANVLTF.